The present T cell receptor beta chain was sequenced within a study of human T cells and chemical hapten exposure. Across the study: Patients, largely female, had alopecia areata, totalis or universalis.

Time point of the sample: patch test 1, 2 weeks after DPC sensitization. Treatment noted: therapeutic diphenylcyclopropenone sensitization with weekly scalp DPC. V was trimmed by 3 bases and J by 5 bases, leaving 7 bases between them. Per the germline V gene, CDR1 is MNHNS and CDR2 is SASEGT. This CDR3 comprises 13 residues. Study-level results: Expanded TCR sets contained significantly more large CDR3 similarity clusters than controls.

This clonotype was found a few times. Its antigen is currently unknown. MiXCR, run by TCRdb on the RACE reads, gives a single entry per CDR3 protein. The sample yields roughly 360,000 distinct CDR3 sequences, about 4.4% seen once. The source of this sequence is a woman between 50 and 59 years old with alopecia areata. Some clones in this sample may be carry-over from other donors' samples. The V and J genes are TRBV6-1 and TRBJ1-4; D unclear. The sequences come from whole blood, collected in connection with sensitization to the hapten diphenylcyclopropenone (DPC). CDR3: CASSDRVNEKLFF. The CDR3 nucleotides read TGTGCCAGCAGTGACCGGGTCAATGAAAAACTGTTTTTT.